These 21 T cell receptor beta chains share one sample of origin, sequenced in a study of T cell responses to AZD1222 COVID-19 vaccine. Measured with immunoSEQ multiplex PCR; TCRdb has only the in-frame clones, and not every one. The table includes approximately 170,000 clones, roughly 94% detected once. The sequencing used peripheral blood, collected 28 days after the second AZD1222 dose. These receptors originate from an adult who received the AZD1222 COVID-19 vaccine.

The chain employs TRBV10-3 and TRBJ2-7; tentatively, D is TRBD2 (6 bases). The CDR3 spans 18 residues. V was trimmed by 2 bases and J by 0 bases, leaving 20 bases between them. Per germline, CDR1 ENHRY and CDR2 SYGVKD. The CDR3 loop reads CAISEMESSGLSSYEQYF. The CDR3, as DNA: TGTGCCATCAGTGAGATGGAAAGTAGCGGATTAAGCTCCTACGAGCAGTACTTC.

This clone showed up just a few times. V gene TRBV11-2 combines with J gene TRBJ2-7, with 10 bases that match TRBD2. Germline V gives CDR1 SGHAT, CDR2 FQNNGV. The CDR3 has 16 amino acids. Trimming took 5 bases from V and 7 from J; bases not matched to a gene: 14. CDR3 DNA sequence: TGTGCCAGCAGCACCCTAGCGGGAGTAAGTTCGGCGGAGCAGTACTTC. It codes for CASSTLAGVSSAEQYF. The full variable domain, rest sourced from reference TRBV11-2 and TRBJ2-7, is EAGVAQSPRYKIIEKRQSVAFWCNPISGHATLYWYQQILGQGPKLLIQFQNNGVVDDSQLPKDRFSAERLKGVDSTLKIQPAKLEDSAVYLCASSTLAGVSSAEQYFGPGTRLTVT.

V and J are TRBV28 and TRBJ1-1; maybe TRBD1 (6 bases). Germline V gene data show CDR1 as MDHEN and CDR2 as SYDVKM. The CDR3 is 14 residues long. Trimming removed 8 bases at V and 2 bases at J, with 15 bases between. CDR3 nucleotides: TGTGCCAGCGCGACAGGCTGGGTTAACACTGAAGCTTTCTTT. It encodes CASATGWVNTEAFF. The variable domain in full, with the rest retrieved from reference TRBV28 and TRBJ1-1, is DVKVTQSSRYLVKRTGEKVFLECVQDMDHENMFWYRQDPGLGLRLIYFSYDVKMKEKGDIPEGYSVSREKKERFSLILESASTNQTSMYLCASATGWVNTEAFFGQGTRLTVV.

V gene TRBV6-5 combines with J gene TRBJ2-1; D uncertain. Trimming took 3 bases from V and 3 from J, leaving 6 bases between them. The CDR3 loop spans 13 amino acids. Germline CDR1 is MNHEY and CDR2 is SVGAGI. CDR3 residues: CASSYRHYNEQFF. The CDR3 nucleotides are TGTGCCAGCAGTTATCGTCACTACAATGAGCAGTTCTTC.

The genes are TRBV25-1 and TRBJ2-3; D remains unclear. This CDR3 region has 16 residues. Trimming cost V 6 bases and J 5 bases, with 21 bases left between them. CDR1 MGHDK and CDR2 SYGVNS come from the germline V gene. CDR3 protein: CASSLLNGILGDTQYF. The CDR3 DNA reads TGTGCCAGCAGCTTACTTAATGGGATTTTGGGAGATACGCAGTATTTT.

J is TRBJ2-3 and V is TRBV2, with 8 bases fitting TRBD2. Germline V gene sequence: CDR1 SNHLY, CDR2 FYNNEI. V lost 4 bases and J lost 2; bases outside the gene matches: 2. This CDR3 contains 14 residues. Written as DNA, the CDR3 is TGTGCCAGCAGTGGCGGGAGGATCACAGATACGCAGTATTTT. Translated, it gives CASSGGRITDTQYF.

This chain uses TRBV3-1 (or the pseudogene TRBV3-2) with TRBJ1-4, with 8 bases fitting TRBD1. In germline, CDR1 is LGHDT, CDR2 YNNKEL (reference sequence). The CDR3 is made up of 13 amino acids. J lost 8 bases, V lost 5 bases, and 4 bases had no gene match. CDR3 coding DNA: TGTGCCAGCAGCAGCCGGGACAGGGAAAAACTGTTTTTT. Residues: CASSSRDREKLFF.

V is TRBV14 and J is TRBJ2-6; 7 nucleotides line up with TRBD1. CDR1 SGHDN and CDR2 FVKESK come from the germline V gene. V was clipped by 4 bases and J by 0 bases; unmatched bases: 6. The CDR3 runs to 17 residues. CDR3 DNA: TGTGCCAGCAGCCCCCCAGGGGGACCCTCTGGGGCCAACGTCCTGACTTTC. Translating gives CASSPPGGPSGANVLTF.

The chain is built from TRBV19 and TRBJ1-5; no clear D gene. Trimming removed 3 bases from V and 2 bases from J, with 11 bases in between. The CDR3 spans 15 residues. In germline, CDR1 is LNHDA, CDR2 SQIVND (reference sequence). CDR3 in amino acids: CASSMGGRGNQPQHF. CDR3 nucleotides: TGTGCCAGTAGTATGGGCGGCCGGGGCAATCAGCCCCAGCATTTT.

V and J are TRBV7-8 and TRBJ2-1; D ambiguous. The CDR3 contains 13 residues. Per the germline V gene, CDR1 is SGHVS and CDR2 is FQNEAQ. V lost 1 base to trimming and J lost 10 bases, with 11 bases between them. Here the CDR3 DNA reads TGTGCCAGCAGCTTAGTCCAGAATCGGGAGCAGTTCTTC. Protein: CASSLVQNREQFF.

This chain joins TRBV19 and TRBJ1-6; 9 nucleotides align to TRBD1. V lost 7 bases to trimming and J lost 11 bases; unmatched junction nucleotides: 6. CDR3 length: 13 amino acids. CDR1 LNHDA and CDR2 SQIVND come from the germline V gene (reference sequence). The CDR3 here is CASTGTGNPPLHF. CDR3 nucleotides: TGTGCCAGTACCGGGACAGGGAACCCACCCCTCCACTTT. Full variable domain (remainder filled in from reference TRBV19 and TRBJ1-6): DGGITQSPKYLFRKEGQNVTLSCEQNLNHDAMYWYRQDPGQGLRLIYYSQIVNDFQKGDIAEGYSVSREKKESFPLTVTSAQKNPTAFYLCASTGTGNPPLHFGNGTRLTVT.

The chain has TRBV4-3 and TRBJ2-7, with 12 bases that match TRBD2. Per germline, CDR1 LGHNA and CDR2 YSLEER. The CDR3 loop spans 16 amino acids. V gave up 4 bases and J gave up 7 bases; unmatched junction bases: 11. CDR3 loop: CASSPTLAGGPEEQYF. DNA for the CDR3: TGCGCCAGCAGCCCCACCCTAGCGGGAGGGCCGGAGGAGCAGTACTTC.

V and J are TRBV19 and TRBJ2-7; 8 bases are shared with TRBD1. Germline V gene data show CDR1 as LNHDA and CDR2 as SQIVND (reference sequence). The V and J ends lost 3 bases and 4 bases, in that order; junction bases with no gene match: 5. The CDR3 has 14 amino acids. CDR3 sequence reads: CASSIAGGGYEQYF. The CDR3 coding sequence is TGTGCCAGTAGTATTGCAGGGGGCGGGTACGAGCAGTACTTC. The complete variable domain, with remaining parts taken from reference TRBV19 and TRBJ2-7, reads DGGITQSPKYLFRKEGQNVTLSCEQNLNHDAMYWYRQDPGQGLRLIYYSQIVNDFQKGDIAEGYSVSREKKESFPLTVTSAQKNPTAFYLCASSIAGGGYEQYFGPGTRLTVT.

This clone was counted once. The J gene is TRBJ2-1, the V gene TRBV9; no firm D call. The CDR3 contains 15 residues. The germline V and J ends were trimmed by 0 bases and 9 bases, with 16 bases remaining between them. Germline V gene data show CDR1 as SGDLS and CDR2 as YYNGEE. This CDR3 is CASSVVGSLGGEQFF. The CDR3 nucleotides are TGTGCCAGCAGCGTAGTGGGGTCCCTCGGTGGTGAGCAGTTCTTC.

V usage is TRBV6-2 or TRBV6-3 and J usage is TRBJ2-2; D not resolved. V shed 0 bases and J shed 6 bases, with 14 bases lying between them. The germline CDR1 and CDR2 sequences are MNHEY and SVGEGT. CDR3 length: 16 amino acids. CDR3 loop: CASSYSGPLGAGELFF. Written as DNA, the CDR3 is TGTGCCAGCAGTTACTCCGGCCCCCTCGGAGCCGGGGAGCTGTTTTTT.

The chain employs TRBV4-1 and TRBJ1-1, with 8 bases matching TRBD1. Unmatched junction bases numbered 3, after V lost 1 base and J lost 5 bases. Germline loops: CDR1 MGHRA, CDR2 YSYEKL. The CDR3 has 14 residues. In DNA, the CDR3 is TGCGCCAGCAGCCAAGGCCAGGGGGCGACTGAAGCTTTCTTT. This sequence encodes CASSQGQGATEAFF.

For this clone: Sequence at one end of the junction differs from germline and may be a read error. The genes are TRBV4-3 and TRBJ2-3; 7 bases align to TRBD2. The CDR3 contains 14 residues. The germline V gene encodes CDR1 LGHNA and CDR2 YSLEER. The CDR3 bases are TGCGCCAGCAGCCAAGATAATGGCGGGAGCCCCCGGGGTTTT. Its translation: CASSQDNGGSPRGF.

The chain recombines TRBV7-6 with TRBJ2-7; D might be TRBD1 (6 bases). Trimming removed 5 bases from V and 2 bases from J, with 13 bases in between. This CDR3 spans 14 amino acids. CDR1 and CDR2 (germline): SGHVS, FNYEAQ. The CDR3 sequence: CASSHGQTTYEQYF. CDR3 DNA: TGTGCCAGCAGCCATGGACAGACAACCTACGAGCAGTACTTC. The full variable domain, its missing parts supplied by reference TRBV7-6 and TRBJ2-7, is GAGVSQSPRYKVTKRGQDVALRCDPISGHVSLYWYRQALGQGPEFLTYFNYEAQQDKSGLPNDRFSAERPEGSISTLTIQRTEQRDSAMYRCASSHGQTTYEQYFGPGTRLTVT.

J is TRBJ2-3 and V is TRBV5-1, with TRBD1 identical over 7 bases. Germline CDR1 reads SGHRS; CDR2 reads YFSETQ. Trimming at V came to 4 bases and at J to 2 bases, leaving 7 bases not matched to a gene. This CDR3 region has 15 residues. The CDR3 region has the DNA TGCGCCAGCAGCCTCCGGGACAGATACACAGATACGCAGTATTTT. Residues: CASSLRDRYTDTQYF.

For the CDR3, the DNA is TGTGCCAGCAGCTCCCGACGGGAAGAGACCCAGTACTTC. This codes for CASSSRREETQYF. The gene calls are TRBV7-9 and TRBJ2-5; D is unclear. The ends were cut back, 4 bases at V and 3 bases at J, with 9 bases in the middle. The germline gives CDR1 SEHNR, CDR2 FQNEAQ (reference sequence). The CDR3 totals 13 residues.

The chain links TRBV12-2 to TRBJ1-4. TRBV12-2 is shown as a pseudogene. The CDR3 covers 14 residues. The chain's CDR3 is CASRSPGIERKLFF. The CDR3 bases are TGTGCAAGTCGCTCCCCCGGGATCGAGAGGAAACTGTTTTTT.